Shown below are 27 T cell receptor beta chains from a single sample sequenced in a study of shared clonotypes between healthy human individuals. Method: immunoSEQ multiplex PCR; TCRdb's copy keeps in-frame clones and lacks some. The sample shows 2,500,000 or so clones, over 85% of them seen only once. The specimen sequenced was naive CD4+ T cells sorted from blood. Subset of the sample: CD45RA+ positively selected. The receptors originated from a man in his late teens or twenties in good health.

This chain links TRBV4-3 with TRBJ2-1, with D unclear. The length of the CDR3 is 15 residues. CDR1 is LGHNA, CDR2 YSLEER, per germline. With 0 bases removed from V and 3 bases from J, the gap between germline ends came to 9 bases. CDR3 in DNA: TGCGCCAGCAGCCAAGAGACAAGCTACTACAATGAGCAGTTCTTC. This translates into CASSQETSYYNEQFF.

V is TRBV12-5 and J is TRBJ1-1; the D gene is possibly TRBD1 (5 bases). The CDR3 consists of 15 residues. V was cut by 1 base and J by 5 bases, with 14 bases left in between. Germline V gene data show CDR1 as LGHNT and CDR2 as FRNRAP. The CDR3 sequence is CASGLGQGAQTEAFF. The CDR3 DNA reads as TGTGCTAGTGGTTTGGGGCAAGGGGCGCAGACTGAAGCTTTCTTT.

This rearrangement joins TRBV7-2 to TRBJ2-4; D possibly corresponds to TRBD2 (5 bases). This CDR3 has 16 residues. Germline V CDR1 and CDR2: SGHTA, FQGNSA. V was clipped by 5 bases and J by 1 base, with 15 bases between them. The CDR3 loop is CASSPIQRYAKNIQYF. The DNA of the CDR3 is TGTGCCAGCAGCCCGATCCAGCGGTACGCCAAAAACATTCAGTACTTC.

V and J are TRBV11-2 and TRBJ2-3, with a possible D match to TRBD2 (6 bases). Trimming cost V 7 bases and J 0 bases, with 14 bases left between them. CDR3 length equals 15 residues. Germline-derived CDR1 and CDR2 are SGHAT and FQNNGV. The CDR3 reads CASTYMGTSTDTQYF. As DNA, the CDR3 is TGTGCCAGCACCTACATGGGGACTAGCACAGATACGCAGTATTTT.

This chain connects TRBV11-2 to TRBJ2-2; 16 positions agree with TRBD2. Germline V gene lookup returns CDR1 SGHAT and CDR2 FQNNGV. There are 18 residues in the CDR3. Unmatched junction bases numbered 5, after V lost 0 bases and J lost 7 bases. CDR3 sequence: CASSLEGLAGGPSGELFF. The DNA of the CDR3 is TGTGCCAGCAGCTTAGAGGGACTAGCGGGAGGGCCGAGCGGGGAGCTGTTTTTT.

The J gene is TRBJ2-7, the V gene TRBV29-1; the D gene could be TRBD1 or TRBD2 (6 bases each). The CDR3 is 14 residues long. Per germline, CDR1 SQVTM and CDR2 ANQGSEA. Trimming removed 5 bases from V and 0 bases from J, with 14 bases in between. The CDR3 reads CSVKGGRSSYEQYF. CDR3 sequence (DNA): TGCAGCGTTAAAGGGGGGCGAAGCTCCTACGAGCAGTACTTC.

The chain uses TRBV19 and TRBJ1-1; no clear D. Trimming left V 7 bases short and J 2 bases short, with 14 bases between. CDR3 length: 14 residues. Germline loops: CDR1 LNHDA, CDR2 SQIVND (reference sequence). The CDR3 region has the DNA TGTGCCAGTAATAAGGAGGGATCCAACACTGAAGCTTTCTTT. This encodes CASNKEGSNTEAFF.

The chain is built from TRBV28 and TRBJ2-3; 12 bases fit TRBD1. V lost 2 bases, J lost 1 base, and 4 bases stayed unmatched. CDR1 MDHEN and CDR2 SYDVKM come from the germline V gene. This CDR3 region has 17 residues. CDR3 residues: CASSLPGTGGRTDTQYF. As DNA, the CDR3 is TGTGCCAGCAGTTTACCCGGGACAGGGGGCCGCACAGATACGCAGTATTTT.

In the case of this clone: This sample also contains other DNA sequences that code for the same CDR3. This chain uses TRBV7-2 with TRBJ2-1; possible D gene TRBD2, 6 bases. CDR3 size: 15 residues. Germline-derived CDR1 and CDR2 are SGHTA and FQGNSA. Trimming left V 3 bases short and J 1 base short, with 10 bases between. In DNA, the CDR3 is TGTGCCAGCAGCTTGGCTGCGGGGTCCTACAATGAGCAGTTCTTC. This sequence encodes CASSLAAGSYNEQFF.

The CDR3 here is CAISSGLANNEQFF. As DNA, the CDR3 is TGTGCCATCAGTTCGGGACTAGCTAACAATGAGCAGTTCTTC. This chain connects TRBV10-3 to TRBJ2-1; 9 nucleotides line up with TRBD2. Trimming at V came to 5 bases and at J to 5 bases, leaving 4 bases not matched to a gene. In germline, CDR1 is ENHRY, CDR2 SYGVKD. The CDR3 has 14 amino acids.

The chain has TRBV7-2 and TRBJ1-6; D not certain. The CDR3 runs to 12 residues. Trimming took off 5 bases at V and 7 bases at J, with 6 bases between the two ends. CDR1 and CDR2 from the germline V gene are SGHTA and FQGNSA. The CDR3 DNA follows: TGTGCCAGCAGCGCCAGAAATTCACCCCTCCACTTT. Protein product: CASSARNSPLHF.

V gene TRBV5-3 combines with J gene TRBJ2-5; 7 nucleotides line up with TRBD1. TRBV5-3 is assigned to the ORF class and has an uncertain function. The V and J ends lost 2 bases and 4 bases, in that order; junction bases with no gene match: 5. This CDR3 is built from 14 residues. CDR3 loop: CARSFKGATETQYF. In DNA, the CDR3 is TGTGCCAGAAGCTTCAAGGGGGCTACAGAGACCCAGTACTTC.

The chain is built from TRBV6-5 and TRBJ2-5, with D possibly TRBD2 on 6 matching bases. The CDR3 covers 14 residues. CDR1 MNHEY and CDR2 SVGAGI come from the germline V gene. The germline V and J ends were trimmed by 5 bases and 1 base, with 11 bases remaining between them. The CDR3 region is CASSPQRVQETQYF. The CDR3 nucleotides read TGTGCCAGCAGTCCCCAGCGGGTCCAAGAGACCCAGTACTTC.

The rearrangement links TRBV9 to TRBJ1-6, with D possibly matching TRBD1 (6 bases). V was cut by 0 bases and J by 7 bases, with 11 bases left in between. This CDR3 is built from 15 residues. Germline V gives CDR1 SGDLS, CDR2 YYNGEE. For the CDR3, the DNA is TGTGCCAGCAGCGTAGGGTCAGGGGTAAATTCACCCCTCCACTTT. The encoded protein is CASSVGSGVNSPLHF.

The chain couples TRBV7-3 to TRBJ2-3, with 12 bases aligning to TRBD2. Germline CDR1 SGHTA, CDR2 FQGTGA. Losses at the gene ends were 2 bases for V and 5 bases for J; bases not matched to a gene: 5. This CDR3 contains 16 residues. CDR3 loop: CASSLGLAGNGDTQYF. The CDR3, as DNA: TGTGCCAGCAGCTTAGGACTAGCGGGGAATGGAGATACGCAGTATTTT.

V usage is TRBV5-1 and J usage is TRBJ2-1, with D tentatively TRBD1 (5 bases). The ends were cut back, 3 bases at V and 4 bases at J, with 14 bases in the middle. This CDR3 comprises 15 residues. Germline V lookup: CDR1 SGHRS, CDR2 YFSETQ. CDR3 amino acids: CASSSQGNSYNEQFF. For the CDR3, the DNA is TGCGCCAGCAGCTCTCAGGGTAATTCATACAATGAGCAGTTCTTC.

Of note for this clone: At one end, the junction sequence differs from germline, possibly due to a read error. The rearrangement uses TRBV7-6 and TRBJ1-1; 9 nucleotides agree with TRBD1. The germline V gene has CDR1 SGHVS and CDR2 FNYEAQ. The CDR3 loop spans 16 amino acids. CDR3 sequence reads: CASRFEGQGMNTEAFF. In nucleotides, the CDR3 is TGTGCCAGCCGCTTTGAGGGACAGGGTATGAACACTGAAGCTTTCTTT.

V and J are TRBV2 and TRBJ1-2, with no clear D. Trimming removed 7 bases from V and 7 bases from J, with 19 bases in between. CDR3 length: 14 residues. The germline CDR1 and CDR2 sequences are SNHLY and FYNNEI. Here the CDR3 DNA reads TGTGCCAGCATTCAGGAGGAAAGAGTCGGTGGCTACACCTTC. Protein: CASIQEERVGGYTF.

The CDR3 sequence is CAWSAGKGNTEAFF. Here the CDR3 DNA reads TGTGCCTGGAGTGCCGGTAAAGGGAACACTGAAGCTTTCTTT. The V and J genes are TRBV30 and TRBJ1-1; D remains ambiguous. Trimming took off 1 base at V and 1 base at J, with 10 bases between the two ends. Germline loops: CDR1 GTSNPN, CDR2 SVGIG (reference sequence). There are 14 residues in the CDR3.

The chain carries TRBV7-9 and TRBJ1-2; D unclear. Per germline, CDR1 SEHNR and CDR2 FQNEAQ (reference sequence). Trimming shortened V by 5 bases and J by 3 bases, and 13 bases separated the two germline ends. The CDR3 has 14 residues. CDR3 region: CASSERTQHYGYTF. The CDR3 nucleotides read TGTGCCAGCAGCGAAAGGACCCAGCACTATGGCTACACCTTC.

This clone was seen more than once but under ten times. This chain connects TRBV6-1 to TRBJ2-1; the D gene is possibly TRBD1 (6 bases). The CDR3 is 15 residues long. V lost 7 bases to trimming and J lost 7 bases, with 20 bases between them. The germline gives CDR1 MNHNS, CDR2 SASEGT. The CDR3 region has the DNA TGTGCCAGCATCACCCCCGCGCAGGGGATGAATGAGCAGTTCTTC. It yields the protein CASITPAQGMNEQFF.

The chain links TRBV28 to TRBJ1-4; unclear D gene. This CDR3 is built from 12 residues. The V gene lost 6 bases and the J gene lost 0 bases, with 2 bases spanning the gap. Germline lookup yields CDR1 MDHEN and CDR2 SYDVKM. The chain's CDR3 is CASRTTNEKLFF. CDR3 bases: TGTGCCAGCAGGACAACTAATGAAAAACTGTTTTTT.

The chain is built from TRBV10-3 and TRBJ2-6; D is ambiguous. The CDR3 consists of 13 residues. V lost 7 bases and J lost 2, with 6 bases in between. Germline V gene lookup returns CDR1 ENHRY and CDR2 SYGVKD. The CDR3 DNA sequence: TGTGCCATCACAGCTCCTGGGGCCAACGTCCTGACTTTC. Translating it yields CAITAPGANVLTF.

J is TRBJ2-2 and V is TRBV2, with D uncertain. Trimming removed 5 bases from V and 5 bases from J, with 9 bases in between. CDR1 is SNHLY, CDR2 FYNNEI, per germline. CDR3 length: 13 amino acids. The CDR3 loop is CASSWSDTGELFF. Written as DNA, the CDR3 is TGTGCCAGCAGTTGGAGTGATACCGGGGAGCTGTTTTTT.

This chain links TRBV7-2 with TRBJ1-6; 9 positions agree with TRBD1. Per the germline V gene, CDR1 is SGHTA and CDR2 is FQGNSA. The CDR3 runs to 16 residues. The ends lost 5 bases at V and 6 bases at J; junction bases unmatched: 8. Here the CDR3 reads CASSVYRGPSNSPLHF. CDR3 nucleotides: TGTGCCAGCAGCGTATACAGGGGGCCCTCTAATTCACCCCTCCACTTT.

The CDR3 DNA sequence: TGTGCCAGCAGTTACGCCGACCTTGCCAAAAACATTCAGTACTTC. Residues: CASSYADLAKNIQYF. The J gene is TRBJ2-4, the V gene TRBV6-5; D ambiguous. The germline CDR1 and CDR2 sequences are MNHEY and SVGAGI. Trimming left V 2 bases short and J 1 base short, with 9 bases between. This CDR3 comprises 15 residues.

This clone was seen only a few times. J is TRBJ1-1 and V is TRBV19; 8 nucleotides align to TRBD1. This CDR3 is 15 amino acids long. V lost 6 bases and J lost 4; bases outside the gene matches: 10. Germline V gives CDR1 LNHDA, CDR2 SQIVND (reference sequence). This CDR3 is CASSRVQGEGTEAFF. DNA for the CDR3: TGTGCCAGTAGCCGGGTACAGGGGGAAGGCACTGAAGCTTTCTTT.